These 32 T cell receptor beta chains share one sample of origin, sequenced in a study of blood T cell repertoires in COVID-19. Profiled with immunoSEQ multiplex PCR; TCRdb holds only in-frame clones, not every one. The table lists 150,000 or so clones, roughly 78% of them singletons. The sequencing sample was made of PBMCs or T cells enriched from blood (not recorded which). Receptors were obtained from a woman between 50 and 59 years old who had recovered from COVID-19.

The chain recombines TRBV19 with TRBJ1-6; no firm D call. V lost 9 bases, J lost 3 bases, and 15 bases lay in between. The CDR3 extends over 15 amino acids. Germline V lookup: CDR1 LNHDA, CDR2 SQIVND (reference sequence). The CDR3 DNA reads TGTGCCAGCTCCAGGATAAGTAACTATAATTCACCCCTCCACTTT. This codes for CASSRISNYNSPLHF.

V usage is TRBV2 and J usage is TRBJ2-7, with 7 bases fitting TRBD1. Trimming took 3 bases from V and 2 from J; bases not matched to a gene: 10. Germline CDR1 and CDR2: SNHLY and FYNNEI. The CDR3 has 16 amino acids. The CDR3 sequence is CASSEVNWGQPYEQYF. For the CDR3, the DNA is TGTGCCAGCAGTGAGGTCAATTGGGGACAGCCCTACGAGCAGTACTTC.

The V and J genes are TRBV4-1 and TRBJ1-5; 8 bases line up with TRBD1. CDR1 and CDR2 (germline): MGHRA, YSYEKL. This CDR3 has 17 amino acids. After removal of 0 bases from V and 4 bases from J, the junction contained 8 bases not matched to a gene. The CDR3 DNA is TGCGCCAGCAGCCAAGATCCAGGGGGCCGGGATAATCAGCCCCAGCATTTT. Translated: CASSQDPGGRDNQPQHF.

The chain has TRBV5-1 and TRBJ2-3, with 10 bases lining up with TRBD1. Germline lookup yields CDR1 SGHRS and CDR2 YFSETQ. J gave up 5 bases and V 1 base, and 10 bases lay outside the gene matches. CDR3 length: 17 amino acids. CDR3 sequence: CASSLSGQGVLGDTQYF. The CDR3 DNA is TGCGCCAGCAGCTTGTCCGGACAGGGGGTTCTGGGAGATACGCAGTATTTT.

This clone was detected a few times. CDR3 bases: TGCAGCGCCCTGCGGTCCGCTAACTATGGCTACACCTTC. Its protein product is CSALRSANYGYTF. The rearrangement joins TRBV29-1 to TRBJ1-2; D gene ambiguous. The CDR3 has 13 amino acids. Germline-derived CDR1 and CDR2 are SQVTM and ANQGSEA. Trimming pared 7 bases from V and 0 bases from J, leaving 12 bases between.

The chain combines TRBV19 with TRBJ2-3; 10 nucleotides agree with TRBD2. This CDR3 comprises 16 residues. CDR1 is LNHDA, CDR2 SQIVND, per germline (reference sequence). After removal of 4 bases from V and 3 bases from J, the junction contained 7 bases not matched to a gene. The chain's CDR3 is CASSKSGGVVTDTQYF. The DNA of the CDR3 is TGTGCCAGTAGTAAGAGCGGGGGGGTTGTGACAGATACGCAGTATTTT. Full variable domain (outside the CDR3, taken from reference TRBV19 and TRBJ2-3): DGGITQSPKYLFRKEGQNVTLSCEQNLNHDAMYWYRQDPGQGLRLIYYSQIVNDFQKGDIAEGYSVSREKKESFPLTVTSAQKNPTAFYLCASSKSGGVVTDTQYFGPGTRLTVL.

The chain couples TRBV18 to TRBJ1-5, with 10 positions matching TRBD1. V shed 1 base and J 5 bases; nucleotides not matched to a gene: 2. Germline V CDR1 and CDR2: KGHSH, LQKENI. This CDR3 is 15 amino acids long. The CDR3 bases are TGTGCCAGCTCACCACGACAGGGGGCTGATCAGCCCCAGCATTTT. This translates into CASSPRQGADQPQHF. The whole variable domain, filled in from reference TRBV18 and TRBJ1-5, reads NAGVMQNPRHLVRRRGQEARLRCSPMKGHSHVYWYRQLPEEGLKFMVYLQKENIIDESGMPKERFSAEFPKEGPSILRIQQVVRGDSAAYFCASSPRQGADQPQHFGDGTRLSIL.

The chain couples TRBV10-3 to TRBJ2-5; D perhaps matches TRBD1 (6 bases). Germline V gene lookup returns CDR1 ENHRY and CDR2 SYGVKD. The CDR3 is 15 residues long. The V end was cut by 0 bases, the J end by 4 bases, with 12 bases between. CDR3 DNA: TGTGCCATCAGTGAGTCAGGGCAGGGGAGAGAGACCCAGTACTTC. The encoded protein is CAISESGQGRETQYF.

The chain combines TRBV6-5 with TRBJ2-3; D is possibly TRBD1 (6 bases). Germline assignment: CDR1 MNHEY and CDR2 SVGAGI. CDR3 length: 14 residues. Trimming shortened V by 4 bases and J by 4 bases, and 12 bases separated the two germline ends. CDR3 DNA: TGTGCCAGCAGTTTACGTCAGGGGCCAGATACGCAGTATTTT. Translating it yields CASSLRQGPDTQYF.

This chain connects TRBV27 to TRBJ1-4, with D tentatively TRBD1 (5 bases). V gave up 0 bases and J gave up 0 bases, with 8 bases separating them. This CDR3 has 16 amino acids. The germline V gene encodes CDR1 MNHEY and CDR2 SMNVEV (reference sequence). The CDR3 DNA reads TGTGCCAGCAGTTTATCTCGGGGGGCAACTAATGAAAAACTGTTTTTT. Protein: CASSLSRGATNEKLFF.

In this sample, this clone turned up a few times. This chain uses TRBV29-1 with TRBJ2-3; perhaps TRBD2 as D (6 bases). The CDR3 loop spans 12 amino acids. Looked up from germline, CDR1 is SQVTM and CDR2 is ANQGSEA. Trimming took off 3 bases at V and 6 bases at J, with 10 bases between the two ends. CDR3 region: CSVEEGWDTQYF. CDR3 DNA: TGCAGCGTTGAGGAGGGGTGGGATACGCAGTATTTT.

This clone appeared a few times. The rearrangement links TRBV30 to TRBJ1-1; D remains unclear. The V end lost 5 bases, the J end lost 10 bases, and 11 bases lay between the germline ends. The CDR3 runs 10 residues. Germline V CDR1 and CDR2: GTSNPN, SVGIG (reference sequence). As DNA, the CDR3 is TGTGCCTGGGAGAGGGCGGGAGCTTTCTTT. This translates into CAWERAGAFF.

The V and J genes are TRBV29-1 and TRBJ2-2; possible D gene TRBD1, 6 bases. Between the trimmed V and J ends, which lost 6 bases and 2 bases, there was a span of 10 bases. Germline-derived CDR1 and CDR2 are SQVTM and ANQGSEA. This CDR3 comprises 13 residues. The CDR3 DNA reads TGCAGCGTGGGACATACAAACACCGGGGAGCTGTTTTTT. The encoded protein is CSVGHTNTGELFF.

This clone was seen only a few times. This sequence joins TRBV19 and TRBJ1-6, with a possible D match to TRBD1 (6 bases). The CDR3 covers 15 residues. Germline V gene data show CDR1 as LNHDA and CDR2 as SQIVND (reference sequence). The V end was cut by 7 bases, the J end by 4 bases, with 14 bases between. The CDR3 loop reads CASTGQGGYNSPLHF. For the CDR3, the DNA is TGTGCCAGTACAGGACAAGGGGGATATAATTCACCCCTCCACTTT.

This clone has ten or more counts. Within the sample, other DNA sequences also encode this same CDR3. This chain joins TRBV6-4 and TRBJ2-1; 13 nucleotides agree with TRBD2. Unmatched junction bases numbered 2, after V lost 2 bases and J lost 7 bases. Germline-derived CDR1 and CDR2 are MRHNA and SNTAGT. CDR3 size: 15 residues. Here the CDR3 DNA reads TGTGCCAGCAGTGACACTAGCGGGGGGGCAAATGAGCAGTTCTTC. It encodes CASSDTSGGANEQFF.

The V call is TRBV28, the J call TRBJ1-6; D unclear. The ends were cut back, 8 bases at V and 13 bases at J, with 15 bases in the middle. The CDR3 runs 12 residues. Per the germline V gene, CDR1 is MDHEN and CDR2 is SYDVKM. The CDR3 is CASEAGTSPLHF. CDR3 in DNA: TGTGCCAGCGAAGCGGGCACTTCGCCCCTCCACTTT.

The CDR3 nucleotides read TGTGCCAGCAGCTTGGCTGCGGGAACCCAGCATTTT. This translates into CASSLAAGTQHF. The chain uses TRBV5-8 and TRBJ1-5, with D unclear. The germline V and J ends were trimmed by 0 bases and 11 bases, with 9 bases remaining between them. The V gene's germline CDR1 is SGHTS and CDR2 YDEGEE. CDR3 length: 12 residues.

The chain is built from TRBV28 and TRBJ1-1; D perhaps matches TRBD1 (5 bases). Germline CDR1 is MDHEN and CDR2 is SYDVKM. The length of the CDR3 is 13 residues. Trimming removed 1 base from V and 6 bases from J, with 9 bases in between. The chain's CDR3 is CASSLLGRPEAFF. CDR3 nucleotide sequence: TGTGCCAGCAGTTTATTGGGGCGTCCTGAAGCTTTCTTT.

The genes are TRBV4-2 and TRBJ2-2; D is undetermined. This CDR3 spans 14 amino acids. The V gene lost 3 bases and the J gene lost 6 bases, with 11 bases spanning the gap. Germline V gene data show CDR1 as LGHNA and CDR2 as YNFKEQ. Written as DNA, the CDR3 is TGTGCCAGCAGCCAGAGGAGAGAGGCCGGGGAGCTGTTTTTT. This sequence encodes CASSQRREAGELFF.

The chain links TRBV19 to TRBJ1-4, with TRBD1 identical over 12 bases. V lost 7 bases and J lost 7; bases outside the gene matches: 16. The CDR3 length is 18 residues. Germline values: CDR1 LNHDA, CDR2 SQIVND (reference sequence). CDR3 loop: CASTRPGQGALKGEKLFF. The CDR3 DNA reads TGTGCCAGTACTAGACCGGGACAGGGGGCTTTAAAAGGTGAAAAACTGTTTTTT.

The rearrangement uses TRBV2 and TRBJ2-3; a weak D match, TRBD2 (5 bases). This CDR3 contains 12 residues. The germline gives CDR1 SNHLY, CDR2 FYNNEI. Trimming shortened V by 10 bases and J by 1 base, and 9 bases separated the two germline ends. In nucleotides, the CDR3 is TGTGCCACACCAGCGGGCACAGATACGCAGTATTTT. Translation: CATPAGTDTQYF.

The chain employs TRBV7-9 and TRBJ1-5, with D perhaps matching TRBD1 (6 bases). This CDR3 is built from 15 residues. CDR1 is SEHNR and CDR2 is FQNEAQ in the germline V gene (reference sequence). The V gene lost 1 base and the J gene lost 0 bases, with 7 bases spanning the gap. CDR3 protein: CASSLGGRSNQPQHF. In DNA, the CDR3 is TGTGCCAGCAGCTTAGGGGGGCGTAGCAATCAGCCCCAGCATTTT.

The CDR3 here is CASSQDRASGGRGEQFF. CDR3 coding DNA: TGCGCCAGCAGCCAAGATAGGGCTAGCGGGGGGAGGGGTGAGCAGTTCTTC. The chain links TRBV4-1 to TRBJ2-1, with 11 bases identical to TRBD2. CDR3 length equals 17 residues. Per germline, CDR1 MGHRA and CDR2 YSYEKL. V trimming: 0 bases; J trimming: 9 bases; junction bases outside the gene matches: 10.

The V gene is TRBV28, the J gene TRBJ1-5; D might be TRBD1 (6 bases). Per the germline V gene, CDR1 is MDHEN and CDR2 is SYDVKM. The CDR3 is made up of 13 amino acids. V dropped 6 bases and J dropped 5 bases, with 11 bases sitting between them. Here the CDR3 DNA reads TGTGCCAGCAGACTACAGGGACATCAGCCCCAGCATTTT. Translated: CASRLQGHQPQHF.

This chain uses TRBV2 with TRBJ1-2; D remains ambiguous. V lost 7 bases to trimming and J lost 3 bases, with 6 bases between them. CDR3 length: 11 amino acids. Per germline, CDR1 SNHLY and CDR2 FYNNEI. The DNA for the CDR3 is TGTGCCAGCACCTTAGACTATGGCTACACCTTC. Protein sequence: CASTLDYGYTF. Full variable domain (missing parts from reference TRBV2 and TRBJ1-2): EPEVTQTPSHQVTQMGQEVILRCVPISNHLYFYWYRQILGQKVEFLVSFYNNEISEKSEIFDDQFSVERPDGSNFTLKIRSTKLEDSAMYFCASTLDYGYTFGSGTRLTVV.

V and J are TRBV5-1 and TRBJ2-7, with D possibly being TRBD2 (6 bases). The CDR3 length is 13 residues. Germline CDR1 is SGHRS and CDR2 is YFSETQ. V was clipped by 4 bases and J by 7 bases, with 15 bases between them. Here the CDR3 reads CASSAEGLEEQYF. DNA for the CDR3: TGCGCCAGCAGCGCCGAGGGACTTGAGGAGCAGTACTTC.

The chain links TRBV15 to TRBJ1-2, with TRBD1 matching over 9 bases. The ends lost 3 bases at V and 4 bases at J; junction bases unmatched: 6. Germline CDR1 is LNHNV and CDR2 is YYDKDF (reference sequence). The CDR3 is 15 residues long. CDR3 nucleotide sequence: TGTGCCACCAGCAGTCTGGGACAGGGCTTCTATGGCTACACCTTC. It encodes CATSSLGQGFYGYTF.

The chain is built from TRBV5-1 and TRBJ1-1; D possibly corresponds to TRBD1 (5 bases). The CDR3 is 15 amino acids. Germline CDR1 SGHRS, CDR2 YFSETQ. Trimming took off 3 bases at V and 1 base at J, with 13 bases between the two ends. CDR3 in amino acids: CASSWRGVGNTEAFF. CDR3 nucleotides: TGCGCCAGCAGCTGGCGGGGGGTAGGGAACACTGAAGCTTTCTTT.

The CDR3 sequence is CASSQVDRATEAFF. In DNA form, the CDR3 reads TGTGCCAGCAGCCAAGTCGACAGGGCGACTGAAGCTTTCTTT. The rearrangement joins TRBV3-1 (or the pseudogene TRBV3-2) to TRBJ1-1, with TRBD1 identical over 7 bases. CDR1 is LGHDT and CDR2 is YNNKEL in the germline V gene (reference sequence). V lost 1 base, J lost 5 bases, and 4 bases stayed unmatched. The CDR3 length is 14 residues.

J is TRBJ1-1 and V is TRBV7-9; tentative D call: TRBD1 (5 bases). The CDR3 consists of 14 residues. Trimming stripped 5 bases from V and 3 bases from J, with 13 bases between. Germline V gene data show CDR1 as SEHNR and CDR2 as FQNEAQ (reference sequence). This CDR3 is CASSQGEGHTEAFF. The DNA of the CDR3 is TGTGCCAGCAGCCAAGGGGAGGGGCACACTGAAGCTTTCTTT. Looking up the rest from reference TRBV7-9 and TRBJ1-1 gives the full variable domain: DTGVSQNPRHKITKRGQNVTFRCDPISEHNRLYWYRQTLGQGPEFLTYFQNEAQLEKSRLLSDRFSAERPKGSFSTLEIQRTEQGDSAMYLCASSQGEGHTEAFFGQGTRLTVV.

The chain recombines TRBV6-4 with TRBJ2-1, with 11 bases fitting TRBD1. There are 15 residues in the CDR3. Germline V gene lookup returns CDR1 MRHNA and CDR2 SNTAGT. Unmatched junction bases numbered 10, after V lost 6 bases and J lost 9 bases. CDR3 sequence (DNA): TGTGCCAGCAGCCCTCTGGACAGGGGGCTCGGTGAGCAGTTCTTC. Its translation is CASSPLDRGLGEQFF.

V gene TRBV6-5 combines with J gene TRBJ1-1; D not resolved. CDR1 MNHEY and CDR2 SVGAGI come from the germline V gene. This CDR3 contains 15 residues. Trimming removed 4 bases at V and 2 bases at J, with 14 bases between. The CDR3 DNA reads TGTGCCAGCAGTTCTGGCCGGAGGGTTAACACTGAAGCTTTCTTT. Amino acids: CASSSGRRVNTEAFF.